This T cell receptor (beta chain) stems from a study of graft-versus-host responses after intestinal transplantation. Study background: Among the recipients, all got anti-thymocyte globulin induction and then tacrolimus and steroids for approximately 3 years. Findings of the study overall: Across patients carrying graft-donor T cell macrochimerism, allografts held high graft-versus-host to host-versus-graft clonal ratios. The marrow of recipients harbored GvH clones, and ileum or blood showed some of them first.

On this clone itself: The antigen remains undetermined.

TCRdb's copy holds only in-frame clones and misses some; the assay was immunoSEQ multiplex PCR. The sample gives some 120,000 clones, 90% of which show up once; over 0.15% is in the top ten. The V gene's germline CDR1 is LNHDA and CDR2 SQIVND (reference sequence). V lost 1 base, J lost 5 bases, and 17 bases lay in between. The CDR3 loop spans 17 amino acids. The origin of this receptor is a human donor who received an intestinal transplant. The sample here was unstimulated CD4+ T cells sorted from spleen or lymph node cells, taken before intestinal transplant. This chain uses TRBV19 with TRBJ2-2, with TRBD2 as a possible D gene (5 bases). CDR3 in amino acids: CASSIVGMRESTGELFF. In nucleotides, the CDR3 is TGTGCCAGTAGTATAGTGGGGATGAGGGAGTCGACCGGGGAGCTGTTTTTT.